This TCR beta chain stems from a study of technical replicates of blood from a few donors. From germline, CDR1 is SEHNR and CDR2 FQNEAQ (reference sequence). The CDR3 contains 16 residues. Between the trimmed V and J ends, which lost 4 bases and 1 base, there was a span of 16 bases. TCRdb keeps only in-frame clones here, not all; method: immunoSEQ multiplex PCR. The sample holds about 72,000 clones, roughly 92% seen once. The chain carries TRBV7-9 and TRBJ1-2; D is perhaps TRBD1 (5 bases). Sample: T cells isolated from PBMCs. The TCR was taken from a human donor in good health. The CDR3: CASSSGGDPVNYGYTF. CDR3 sequence (DNA): TGTGCCAGCAGCTCCGGGGGGGATCCTGTTAACTATGGCTACACCTTC.